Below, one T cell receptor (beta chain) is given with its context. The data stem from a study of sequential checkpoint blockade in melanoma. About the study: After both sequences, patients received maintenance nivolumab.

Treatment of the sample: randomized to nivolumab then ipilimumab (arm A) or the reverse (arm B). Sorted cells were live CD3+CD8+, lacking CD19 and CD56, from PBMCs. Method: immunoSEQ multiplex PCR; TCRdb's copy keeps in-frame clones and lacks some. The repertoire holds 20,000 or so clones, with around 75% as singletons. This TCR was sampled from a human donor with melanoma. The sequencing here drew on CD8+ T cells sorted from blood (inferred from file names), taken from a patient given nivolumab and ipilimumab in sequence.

The CDR3 here is CASSLVAGASYEQYF. In DNA, the CDR3 is TGTGCCAGCAGCTTAGTGGCAGGGGCGTCCTACGAGCAGTACTTC. V gene TRBV5-4 combines with J gene TRBJ2-7; a possible D gene is TRBD1 (6 bases). V dropped 2 bases and J dropped 1 base, with 13 bases sitting between them. Germline CDR1 is SGHNT and CDR2 is YYREEE (reference sequence). The length of the CDR3 is 15 residues.